This TCR beta chain came from a study of T cell responses to AZD1222 COVID-19 vaccine. CDR1 is DFQATT, CDR2 SNEGSKA, per germline (reference sequence). V shed 3 bases and J shed 3 bases, with 5 bases lying between them. This CDR3 has 11 amino acids. Libraries were prepared by immunoSEQ multiplex PCR; TCRdb keeps only in-frame clonotypes and omits some of them. The repertoire has 100,000 to 150,000 clones, roughly 89% of them found once; the top ten carry about 1.1%. The V and J genes are TRBV20-1 and TRBJ1-1; no reliable D call. Here the sequenced sample was peripheral blood, taken 28 days after the second AZD1222 dose. The source of this sequence is an adult who received the AZD1222 COVID-19 vaccine. This CDR3 reads CSASPYTEAFF. CDR3 nucleotide sequence: TGCAGTGCTAGCCCTTACACTGAAGCTTTCTTT.